This T cell receptor beta chain was captured by sequencing in a study of blood T cell repertoires in COVID-19. The CDR3 totals 15 residues. Germline V lookup: CDR1 SGHTA, CDR2 FQGTGA. V lost 1 base to trimming and J lost 2 bases, with 11 bases between them. Profiled with immunoSEQ multiplex PCR; TCRdb holds only in-frame clones, not every one. The table lists 150,000 to 200,000 clones, approximately 89% of them singletons. The material sequenced was peripheral blood. This TCR derives from a man in his 70s with acute or convalescent COVID-19. The V call is TRBV7-3, the J call TRBJ1-1; maybe TRBD1 (5 bases). The CDR3 coding sequence is TGTGCCAGCAGCTTAAGGAGGGGATTCAACACTGAAGCTTTCTTT. The encoded protein is CASSLRRGFNTEAFF.